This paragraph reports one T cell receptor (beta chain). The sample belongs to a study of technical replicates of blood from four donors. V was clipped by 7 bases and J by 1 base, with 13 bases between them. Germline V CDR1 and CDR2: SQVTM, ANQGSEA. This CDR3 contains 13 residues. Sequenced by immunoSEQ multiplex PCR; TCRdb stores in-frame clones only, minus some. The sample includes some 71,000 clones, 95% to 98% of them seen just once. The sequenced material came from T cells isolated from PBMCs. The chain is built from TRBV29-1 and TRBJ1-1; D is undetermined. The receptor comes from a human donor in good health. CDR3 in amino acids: CSADRDENTEAFF. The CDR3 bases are TGCAGCGCGGACCGGGATGAGAACACTGAAGCTTTCTTT. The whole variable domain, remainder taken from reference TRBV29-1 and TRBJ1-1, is SAVISQKPSRDICQRGTSLTIQCQVDSQVTMMFWYRQQPGQSLTLIATANQGSEATYESGFVIDKFPISRPNLTFSTLTVSNMSPEDSSIYLCSADRDENTEAFFGQGTRLTVV.